This is a list of T cell receptor beta chains from one sample in a study of spatial heterogeneity in lung cancer. TCRdb analysed the 5' RACE reads with MiXCR anew, one entry per CDR3 protein. This sample has about 94,000 distinct CDR3 sequences; approximately 20% occur once, and the top ten carry about a fifth. Material: PBMCs, obtained at follow-up. The receptors come from a male donor with early-stage non-small cell lung cancer. CDR3s include the opening cysteine and the closing phenylalanine or tryptophan. The D gene is left open where the match is weak. Size values are once, few and many counts, or a class for expanded clones, and some rows have none.

D gene	V gene	clone size	J gene	CDR3 length	CDR3 protein	CDR3 DNA
TRBD1	TRBV5-1	NA	TRBJ1-1	16	CASSLGTGARNTEAFF	TGCGCCAGCAGCTTGGGAACAGGGGCAAGGAACACTGAAGCTTTCTTT
NA	TRBV7-9	many	TRBJ2-6	15	CASSLIETGANVLTF	TGTGCCAGCAGCTTAATCGAGACTGGGGCCAACGTCCTGACTTTC
TRBD1	TRBV20-1	NA	TRBJ2-1	13	CSATKTGIGEQFF	TGCAGTGCAACTAAGACAGGGATAGGTGAGCAGTTCTTC
NA	TRBV12-3/TRBV12-4	few	TRBJ2-6	18	CASTPTPGSESGANVLTF	TGTGCCAGCACCCCTACCCCCGGGTCGGAGTCTGGGGCCAACGTCCTGACTTTC
NA	TRBV7-6	many	TRBJ1-5	17	CASSLRAAGTSGQPQHF	TGTGCCAGCAGCTTAAGGGCGGCAGGGACATCGGGTCAGCCCCAGCATTTT
TRBD2	TRBV3-1	NA	TRBJ2-3	17	CASSQDRTSGSTDTQYF	TGTGCCAGCAGCCAAGACCGGACTAGCGGGAGCACAGATACGCAGTATTTT
TRBD1	TRBV11-1	few	TRBJ1-2	14	CASSGRTGNYGYTF	TGTGCCAGCAGCGGACGGACAGGAAACTATGGCTACACCTTC
TRBD2	TRBV9	few	TRBJ2-3	16	CASSVVPSGERNTQYF	TGTGCCAGCAGCGTAGTCCCTAGCGGGGAAAGGAATACGCAGTATTTT
NA	TRBV7-2	NA	TRBJ1-3	15	CASSSYMSSGNTIYF	TGTGCCAGCAGCTCCTACATGAGCTCTGGAAACACCATATATTTT
TRBD2	TRBV10-2	NA	TRBJ2-4	14	CASSLAGTKNIQYF	TGCGCCAGCAGTCTAGCGGGAACCAAAAACATTCAGTACTTC
NA	TRBV24-1	NA	TRBJ1-5	13	CATSDSRHQPQHF	TGTGCCACCAGTGATTCCCGACATCAGCCCCAGCATTTT
NA	TRBV4-3	NA	TRBJ2-3	14	CASSHAGDTDTQYF	TGCGCCAGCAGCCACGCCGGAGACACAGATACGCAGTATTTT
TRBD2	TRBV10-3	many	TRBJ2-3	13	CATEGGSTDTQYF	TGTGCCACCGAGGGAGGGAGCACAGATACGCAGTATTTT
NA	TRBV10-3	NA	TRBJ2-2	14	CAISERQDTGELFF	TGTGCCATCAGTGAACGGCAGGACACCGGGGAGCTGTTTTTT
TRBD1	TRBV3-1	few	TRBJ1-5	15	CASSQGQGARQPQHF	TGTGCCAGCAGCCAAGGACAGGGGGCAAGGCAGCCCCAGCATTTT
NA	TRBV5-1	NA	TRBJ2-7	12	CASSFPGDEQYF	TGCGCCAGCAGTTTCCCGGGTGATGAGCAGTACTTC
TRBD2	TRBV20-1	few	TRBJ2-2	17	CSAGAGKRGENTGELFF	TGCAGTGCCGGTGCGGGGAAGCGGGGGGAGAACACCGGGGAGCTGTTTTTT
TRBD2	TRBV24-1	NA	TRBJ2-3	17	CATSDSASGVRTDTQYF	TGTGCCACCAGTGATTCTGCTAGCGGGGTACGCACAGATACGCAGTATTTT
TRBD1	TRBV25-1	few	TRBJ1-5	16	CASRYARTGGNQPQHF	TGTGCCAGCAGATATGCAAGGACAGGCGGCAATCAGCCCCAGCATTTT
TRBD1	TRBV2	many	TRBJ1-6	13	CASSGQGNSPLHF	TGTGCCAGCAGTGGACAGGGGAATTCACCCCTCCACTTT
TRBD2	TRBV6-2/TRBV6-3	few	TRBJ2-1	16	CASSLGTSGGKNEQFF	TGTGCCAGCTCCCTCGGGACTAGCGGGGGGAAAAATGAGCAGTTCTTC
NA	TRBV20-1	NA	TRBJ2-7	15	CSASVVRDGAYEQYF	TGCAGTGCTAGTGTCGTGCGGGATGGGGCCTACGAGCAGTACTTC
NA	TRBV6-6	NA	TRBJ2-2	15	CASSYGGDDTGELFF	TGTGCCAGCAGTTACGGCGGGGACGACACCGGGGAGCTGTTTTTT
TRBD2	TRBV7-3	few	TRBJ2-2	15	CASSLGGRNTGELFF	TGTGCCAGCAGCTTGGGCGGGAGGAACACCGGGGAGCTGTTTTTT
NA	TRBV24-1	few	TRBJ2-3	16	CATSDGGRPITDTQYF	TGTGCCACCAGTGACGGGGGGCGACCGATCACAGATACGCAGTATTTT
TRBD1	TRBV19	few	TRBJ2-6	20	CASRSVRGQGARGWANVLTF	TGTGCCAGTCGAAGCGTGAGAGGACAGGGGGCGCGGGGATGGGCCAACGTCCTGACTTTC
NA	TRBV4-1	few	TRBJ2-7	14	CASSQEAASYEQYF	TGCGCCAGCAGCCAAGAGGCGGCGTCCTACGAGCAGTACTTC
TRBD2	TRBV29-1	NA	TRBJ2-7	15	CSVEGTSGSSYEQYF	TGCAGCGTTGAAGGGACTAGCGGGAGCTCCTACGAGCAGTACTTC
TRBD1	TRBV6-5	NA	TRBJ1-2	14	CASSSPGTGNGYTF	TGTGCCAGTTCTTCTCCCGGGACAGGGAATGGCTACACCTTC
NA	TRBV15	NA	TRBJ1-6	17	CATSRVSQGIGGSPLHF	TGTGCCACCAGCAGAGTATCCCAGGGAATAGGCGGTTCACCCCTCCACTTT
NA	TRBV5-5	NA	TRBJ1-5	15	CASSFGGASNQPQHF	TGTGCCAGCAGCTTTGGGGGCGCGAGCAATCAGCCCCAGCATTTT
NA	TRBV5-5	NA	TRBJ2-2	15	CASSLSTMNTGELFF	TGTGCCAGCAGCTTGTCGACCATGAACACCGGGGAGCTGTTTTTT
NA	TRBV4-1	NA	TRBJ2-3	13	CASSQAITDTQYF	TGCGCCAGCAGCCAGGCAATCACAGATACGCAGTATTTT
TRBD1	TRBV27	few	TRBJ2-2	15	CASSSGTGITGELFF	TGTGCCAGCAGTTCCGGGACAGGGATCACCGGGGAGCTGTTTTTT
TRBD2	TRBV20-1	NA	TRBJ2-1	14	CSAGFTSGGNEQFF	TGCAGTGCTGGATTCACTAGCGGGGGGAATGAGCAGTTCTTC
TRBD2	TRBV7-2	few	TRBJ2-5	15	CASSLATGGDETQYF	TGTGCCAGCAGCTTAGCGACGGGAGGGGATGAGACCCAGTACTTC
TRBD1	TRBV13	many	TRBJ2-3	18	CASSSAPGQGSGTDTQYF	TGTGCCAGCAGCTCCGCACCGGGACAGGGTTCGGGCACAGATACGCAGTATTTT
TRBD2	TRBV5-1	few	TRBJ2-1	18	CASLERATSGSLGNEQFF	TGCGCCAGTCTAGAAAGGGCTACTAGCGGGAGCTTGGGCAATGAGCAGTTCTTC
NA	TRBV11-2	many	TRBJ1-2	13	CASSSTNNYGYTF	TGTGCCAGCAGCTCTACGAACAACTATGGCTACACCTTC
TRBD2	TRBV12-3/TRBV12-4	NA	TRBJ2-1	18	CASRGVSSGSVSYNEQFF	TGTGCCAGCAGGGGCGTGAGTAGCGGGAGTGTGTCCTACAATGAGCAGTTCTTC
TRBD2	TRBV20-1	few	TRBJ2-3	16	CSAPPWRAGESDTQYF	TGCAGTGCCCCCCCCTGGAGAGCGGGAGAATCAGATACGCAGTATTTT
NA	TRBV29-1	many	TRBJ2-7	14	CSVEDPRGDYEQYF	TGCAGCGTTGAAGATCCCCGCGGCGACTACGAGCAGTACTTC
NA	TRBV12-3/TRBV12-4	few	TRBJ2-7	13	CASSLGTAGEQYF	TGTGCCAGCAGTTTAGGGACCGCCGGCGAGCAGTACTTC
TRBD2	TRBV9	NA	TRBJ2-1	17	CASSTSGRAVSYNEQFF	TGTGCCAGCTCGACTAGCGGGAGGGCCGTATCCTACAATGAGCAGTTCTTC
TRBD2	TRBV24-1	once	TRBJ2-3	16	CATSDARAGDRDTQYF	TGTGCCACCAGTGACGCCCGAGCGGGAGACCGAGATACGCAGTATTTT
TRBD1	TRBV6-5	once	TRBJ1-3	16	CASSLRQGAAGNTIYF	TGTGCCAGCAGTTTAAGACAGGGGGCGGCTGGAAACACCATATATTTT
NA	TRBV20-1	many	TRBJ1-4	16	CSARARTEVKSEKLFF	TGCAGTGCTAGAGCGAGGACCGAGGTGAAATCTGAAAAACTGTTTTTT
NA	TRBV7-2	NA	TRBJ2-1	16	CASRPGRQASYNEQFF	TGTGCCAGCAGGCCGGGACGGCAAGCGTCCTACAATGAGCAGTTCTTC
TRBD2	TRBV20-1	many	TRBJ2-1	15	CSAREPLAGGNEQFF	TGCAGTGCTAGAGAGCCACTAGCGGGAGGGAATGAGCAGTTCTTC
NA	TRBV7-9	NA	TRBJ2-2	14	CASSSRMNTGELFF	TGTGCCAGCAGCTCGAGAATGAACACCGGGGAGCTGTTTTTT
TRBD2	TRBV7-3	NA	TRBJ2-3	17	CASSLTGLAGGTDTQYF	TGTGCCAGCAGCTTAACAGGCCTAGCGGGAGGGACAGATACGCAGTATTTT
TRBD1	TRBV20-1	NA	TRBJ2-4	17	CSARALQGALAKNIQYF	TGCAGTGCTAGAGCGTTGCAGGGGGCGCTAGCCAAAAACATTCAGTACTTC
NA	TRBV12-3/TRBV12-4	few	TRBJ2-4	14	CASSTYGGSNIQYF	TGTGCCAGCTCAACCTATGGGGGTTCAAACATTCAGTACTTC